This TCR beta chain comes out of a study of cytomegalovirus exposure and HLA in healthy donors. This CDR3 spans 15 amino acids. Germline-derived CDR1 and CDR2 are SEHNR and FQNEAQ (reference sequence). Comments on this clone: What it binds is unknown. At one end the junction does not follow the germline gene, possibly because of a read error.

The study, taken as a whole, reports: V segments that were indistinguishable, TRBV6-2 and TRBV6-3 among them, were omitted from analysis. A cluster of highly shared sequence variants was likely a sequencing artifact.

PCR primers comprised 60 Vbeta and 13 Jbeta primers. TCRdb keeps only in-frame clones here, not all; method: immunoSEQ multiplex PCR. The table lists around 80,000 clones. This rearrangement joins TRBV7-9 to TRBJ2-1; 9 bases match TRBD1. Sequenced sample: PBMCs. This clonotype originated in a boy between 10 and 17 years old in good health and CMV-seronegative. The CDR3 is CASSAGQGSDNEQFF. CDR3 in DNA: TGTGCCAGCAGCGCGGGACAGGGCTCCGACAATGAGCAGTTCTTC.